This T cell receptor beta chain was observed in a study of T cells of healthy individuals. This clonotype was detected many times. Each CDR3 protein gets one entry after TCRdb re-called the 5' RACE reads with MiXCR. The sample has approximately 89,000 distinct CDR3 sequences, more than 5% seen once. This CDR3 contains 15 residues. The germline V and J ends were trimmed by 10 bases and 0 bases, with 13 bases remaining between them. CDR1 is ENHRY, CDR2 SYGVKD, per germline. The source is a female donor in good health. The V and J genes are TRBV10-3 and TRBJ2-6; D may correspond to TRBD1 or TRBD2 (5 bases each). CDR3 protein: CATWDAGSGANVLTF. In DNA, the CDR3 is TGTGCCACTTGGGACGCCGGCTCTGGGGCCAACGTCCTGACTTTC.